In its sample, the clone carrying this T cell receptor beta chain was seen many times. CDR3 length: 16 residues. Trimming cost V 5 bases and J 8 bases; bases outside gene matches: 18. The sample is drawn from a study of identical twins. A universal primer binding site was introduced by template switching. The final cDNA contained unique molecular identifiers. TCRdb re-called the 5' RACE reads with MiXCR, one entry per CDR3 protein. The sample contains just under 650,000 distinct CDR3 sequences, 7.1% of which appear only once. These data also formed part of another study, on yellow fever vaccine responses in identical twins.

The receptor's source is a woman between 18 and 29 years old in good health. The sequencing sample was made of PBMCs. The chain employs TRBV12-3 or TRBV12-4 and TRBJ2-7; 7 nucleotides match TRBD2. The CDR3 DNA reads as TGTGCCAGCAGTCTACAGACCGGGACTAAAACCTGGAAGCAGTACTTC. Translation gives CASSLQTGTKTWKQYF.